This T cell receptor (beta chain) derives from a study (dated by TCRdb to between 2015 and 2016). Library generation was performed with RT-PCR. TCRdb shows the sequencer as Illumina MiSeq. TCRdb applied fastp at Q25 and MiXCR to the public reads, then kept only in-frame beta chains. Rows are combined by CDR3 protein, so each entry shows the most common genes and DNA. This sample gives around 700,000 distinct CDR3 sequences in total; approximately 14% of them show up just once. 3% to 4.5% of the sample belongs to the ten largest clones. Sequences SGHTA (CDR1) and FQGNSA (CDR2) are obtained from the germline V gene. From the cysteine up to the phenylalanine, the CDR3 has a length of 15 residues. Left in the record is the CDR3 DNA by itself, 45 bases read in frame from the first base. V sheds 5 bases and J sheds 8 bases, leaving 18 bases between their ends. About this clonotype: There is no known antigen for this receptor. Base qualities are not at hand, and no much larger clone is one base apart.

The sequencing sample was made of memory CD4+ T cells from blood. This clonotype was obtained from a female donor in good health, serving as a healthy control. Here the chain combines TRBV7-2 and TRBJ1-4; TRBD1 could be the D gene, as 5 bases match. CDR3 reads: CASSPNTGWGEKLFF. The nucleotides read TGTGCCAGCAGCCCCAACACTGGGTGGGGCGAAAAACTGTTTTTT.